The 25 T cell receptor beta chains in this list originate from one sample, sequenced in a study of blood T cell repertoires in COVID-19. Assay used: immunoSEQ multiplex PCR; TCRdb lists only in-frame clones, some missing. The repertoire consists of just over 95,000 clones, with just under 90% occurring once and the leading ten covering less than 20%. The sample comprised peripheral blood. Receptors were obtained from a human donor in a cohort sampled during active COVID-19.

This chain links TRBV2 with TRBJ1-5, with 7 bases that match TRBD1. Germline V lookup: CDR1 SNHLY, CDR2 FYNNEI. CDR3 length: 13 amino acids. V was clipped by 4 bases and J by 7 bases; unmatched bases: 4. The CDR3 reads CASSGQGGQPQHF. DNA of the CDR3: TGTGCCAGCAGTGGACAGGGAGGACAGCCCCAGCATTTT.

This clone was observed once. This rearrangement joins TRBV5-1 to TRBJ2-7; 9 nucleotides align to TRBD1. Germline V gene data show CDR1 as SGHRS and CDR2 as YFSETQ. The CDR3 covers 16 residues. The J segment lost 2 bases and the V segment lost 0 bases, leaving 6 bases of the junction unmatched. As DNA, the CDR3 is TGCGCCAGCAGCTTGGCCCCCGGGACAGGGACCTACGAGCAGTACTTC. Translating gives CASSLAPGTGTYEQYF.

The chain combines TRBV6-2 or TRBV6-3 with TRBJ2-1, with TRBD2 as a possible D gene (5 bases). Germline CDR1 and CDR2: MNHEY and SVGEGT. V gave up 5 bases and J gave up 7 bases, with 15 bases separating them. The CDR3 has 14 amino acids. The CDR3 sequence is CASSQDFPGNEQFF. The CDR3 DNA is TGTGCCAGCAGTCAGGATTTCCCGGGGAATGAGCAGTTCTTC.

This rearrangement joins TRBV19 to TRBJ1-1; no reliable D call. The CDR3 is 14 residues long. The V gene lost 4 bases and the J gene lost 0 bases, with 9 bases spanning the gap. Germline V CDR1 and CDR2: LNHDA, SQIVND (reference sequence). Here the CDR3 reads CASSTLLLNTEAFF. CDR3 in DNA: TGTGCCAGTAGTACGCTACTCCTGAACACTGAAGCTTTCTTT.

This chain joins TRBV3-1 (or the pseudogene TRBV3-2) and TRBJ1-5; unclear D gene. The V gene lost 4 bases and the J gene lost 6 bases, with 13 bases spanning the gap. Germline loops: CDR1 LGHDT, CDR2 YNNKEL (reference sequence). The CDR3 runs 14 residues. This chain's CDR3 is CASSPSLRVQPQHF. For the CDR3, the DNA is TGTGCCAGCAGCCCAAGCCTTCGGGTTCAGCCCCAGCATTTT.

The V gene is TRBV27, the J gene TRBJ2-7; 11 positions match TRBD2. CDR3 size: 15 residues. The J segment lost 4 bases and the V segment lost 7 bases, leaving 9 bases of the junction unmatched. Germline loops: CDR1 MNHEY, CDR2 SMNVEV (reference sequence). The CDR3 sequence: CASKIAGGPFYEQYF. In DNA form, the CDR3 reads TGTGCCAGCAAAATAGCGGGAGGGCCTTTTTACGAGCAGTACTTC.

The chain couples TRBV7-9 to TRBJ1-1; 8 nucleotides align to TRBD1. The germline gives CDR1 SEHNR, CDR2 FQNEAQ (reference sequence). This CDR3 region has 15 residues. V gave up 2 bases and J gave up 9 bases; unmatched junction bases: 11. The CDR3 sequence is CASSLLGDRTLKAFF. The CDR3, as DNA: TGTGCCAGCAGCTTATTAGGGGACAGGACCCTAAAAGCTTTCTTT.

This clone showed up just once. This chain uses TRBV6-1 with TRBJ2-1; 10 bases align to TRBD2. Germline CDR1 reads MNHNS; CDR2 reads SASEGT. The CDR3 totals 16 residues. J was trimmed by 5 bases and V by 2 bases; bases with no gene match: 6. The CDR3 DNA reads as TGTGCCAGCAGTGAATCGCTAGCGGGAGCGGACAATGAGCAGTTCTTC. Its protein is CASSESLAGADNEQFF.

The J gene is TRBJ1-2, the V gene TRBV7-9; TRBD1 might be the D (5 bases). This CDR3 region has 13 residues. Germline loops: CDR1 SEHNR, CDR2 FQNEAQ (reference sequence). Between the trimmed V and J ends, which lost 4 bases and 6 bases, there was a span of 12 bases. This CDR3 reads CASSSSGGNGYTF. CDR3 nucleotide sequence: TGTGCCAGCAGCTCCTCGGGGGGGAATGGCTACACCTTC.

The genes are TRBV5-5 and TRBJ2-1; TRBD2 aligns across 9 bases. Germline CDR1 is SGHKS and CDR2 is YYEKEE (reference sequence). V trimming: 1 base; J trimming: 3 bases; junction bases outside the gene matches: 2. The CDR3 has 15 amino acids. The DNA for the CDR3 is TGTGCCAGCAGCTTGTCTAGCGGGAACTACAATGAGCAGTTCTTC. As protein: CASSLSSGNYNEQFF.

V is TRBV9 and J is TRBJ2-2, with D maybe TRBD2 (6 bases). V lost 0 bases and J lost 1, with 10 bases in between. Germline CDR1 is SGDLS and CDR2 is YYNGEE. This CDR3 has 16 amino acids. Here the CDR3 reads CASSVGDWGNTGELFF. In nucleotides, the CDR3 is TGTGCCAGCAGCGTAGGGGACTGGGGGAACACCGGGGAGCTGTTTTTT.

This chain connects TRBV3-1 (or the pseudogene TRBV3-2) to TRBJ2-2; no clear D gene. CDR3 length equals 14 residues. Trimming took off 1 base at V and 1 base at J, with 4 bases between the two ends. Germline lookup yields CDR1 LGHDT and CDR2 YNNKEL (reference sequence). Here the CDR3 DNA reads TGTGCCAGCAGCCAAGGCGGGAACACCGGGGAGCTGTTTTTT. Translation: CASSQGGNTGELFF.

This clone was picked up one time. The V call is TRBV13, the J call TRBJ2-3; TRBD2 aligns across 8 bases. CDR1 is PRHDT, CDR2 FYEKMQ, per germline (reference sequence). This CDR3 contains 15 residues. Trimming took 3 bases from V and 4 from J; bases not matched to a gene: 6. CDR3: CASSFLGLEADTQYF. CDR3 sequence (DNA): TGTGCCAGCAGCTTCCTGGGACTAGAGGCAGATACGCAGTATTTT.

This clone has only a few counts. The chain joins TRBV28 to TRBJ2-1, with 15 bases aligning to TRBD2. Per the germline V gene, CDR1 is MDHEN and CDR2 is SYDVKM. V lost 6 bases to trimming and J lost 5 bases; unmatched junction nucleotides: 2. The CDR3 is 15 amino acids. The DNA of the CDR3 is TGTGCCAGCAGCAGGACTAGCGGGAGGGACAATGAGCAGTTCTTC. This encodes CASSRTSGRDNEQFF.

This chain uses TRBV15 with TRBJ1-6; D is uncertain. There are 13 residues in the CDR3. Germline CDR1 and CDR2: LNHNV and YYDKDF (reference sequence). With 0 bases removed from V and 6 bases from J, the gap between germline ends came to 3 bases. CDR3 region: CATSRDSNSPLHF. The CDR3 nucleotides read TGTGCCACCAGCAGAGATAGTAATTCACCCCTCCACTTT.

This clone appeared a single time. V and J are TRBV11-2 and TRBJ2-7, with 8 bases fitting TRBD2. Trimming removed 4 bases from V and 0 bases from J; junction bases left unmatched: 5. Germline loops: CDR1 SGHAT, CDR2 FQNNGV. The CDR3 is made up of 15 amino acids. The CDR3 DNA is TGTGCCAGCAGCTCGGGGGGGGGCAGCTCCTACGAGCAGTACTTC. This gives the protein CASSSGGGSSYEQYF.

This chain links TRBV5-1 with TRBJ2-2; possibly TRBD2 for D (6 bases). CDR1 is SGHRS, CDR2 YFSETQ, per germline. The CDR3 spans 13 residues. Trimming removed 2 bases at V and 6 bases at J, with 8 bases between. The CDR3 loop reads CASSFGDSGELFF. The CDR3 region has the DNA TGCGCCAGCAGCTTCGGGGACTCCGGGGAGCTGTTTTTT. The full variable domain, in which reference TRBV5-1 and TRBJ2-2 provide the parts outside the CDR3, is KAGVTQTPRYLIKTRGQQVTLSCSPISGHRSVSWYQQTPGQGLQFLFEYFSETQRNKGNFPGRFSGRQFSNSRSEMNVSTLELGDSALYLCASSFGDSGELFFGEGSRLTVL.

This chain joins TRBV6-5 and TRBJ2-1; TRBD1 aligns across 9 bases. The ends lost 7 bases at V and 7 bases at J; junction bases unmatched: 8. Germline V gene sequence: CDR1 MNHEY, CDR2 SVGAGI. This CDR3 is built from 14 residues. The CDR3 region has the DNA TGTGCCAGCAACCTCAGGACAGGGGTAAATGAGCAGTTCTTC. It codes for CASNLRTGVNEQFF.

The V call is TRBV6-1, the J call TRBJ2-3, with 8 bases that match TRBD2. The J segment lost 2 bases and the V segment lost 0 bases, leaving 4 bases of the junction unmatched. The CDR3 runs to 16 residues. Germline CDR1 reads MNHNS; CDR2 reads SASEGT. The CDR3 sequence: CASSEARSGITDTQYF. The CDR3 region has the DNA TGTGCCAGCAGTGAAGCGCGTAGCGGGATCACAGATACGCAGTATTTT.

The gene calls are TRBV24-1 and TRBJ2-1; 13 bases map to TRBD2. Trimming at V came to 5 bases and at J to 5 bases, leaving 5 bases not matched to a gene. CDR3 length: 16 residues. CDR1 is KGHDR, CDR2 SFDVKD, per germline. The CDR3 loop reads CATSARTSGGDNEQFF. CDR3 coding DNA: TGTGCCACCAGTGCCAGGACTAGCGGGGGTGACAATGAGCAGTTCTTC.

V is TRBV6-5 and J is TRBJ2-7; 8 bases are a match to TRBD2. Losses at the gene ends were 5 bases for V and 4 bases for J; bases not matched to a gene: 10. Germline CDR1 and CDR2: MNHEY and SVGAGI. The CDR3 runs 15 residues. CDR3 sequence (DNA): TGTGCCAGCAGTCTCCTAGGGACTAGAGTTTACGAGCAGTACTTC. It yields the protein CASSLLGTRVYEQYF.

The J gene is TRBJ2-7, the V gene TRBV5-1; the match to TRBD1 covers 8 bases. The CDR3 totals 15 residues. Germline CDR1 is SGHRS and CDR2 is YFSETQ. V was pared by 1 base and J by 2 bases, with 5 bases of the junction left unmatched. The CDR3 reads CASSLRTGRTYEQYF. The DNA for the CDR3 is TGCGCCAGCAGCTTGAGGACAGGGAGGACCTACGAGCAGTACTTC.

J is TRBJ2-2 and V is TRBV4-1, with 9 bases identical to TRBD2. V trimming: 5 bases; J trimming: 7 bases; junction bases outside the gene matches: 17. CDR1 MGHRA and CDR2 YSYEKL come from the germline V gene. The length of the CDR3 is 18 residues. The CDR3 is CASSSEPRSGGISGELFF. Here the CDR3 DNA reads TGCGCCAGCAGCTCAGAACCTAGGAGCGGGGGGATTAGCGGGGAGCTGTTTTTT.

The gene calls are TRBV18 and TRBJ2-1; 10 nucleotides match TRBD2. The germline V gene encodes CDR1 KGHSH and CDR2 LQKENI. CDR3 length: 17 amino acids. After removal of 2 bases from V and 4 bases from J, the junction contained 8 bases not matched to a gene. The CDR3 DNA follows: TGTGCCAGCTCACCATTTGGATCTAGCGGGAGTTACAATGAGCAGTTCTTC. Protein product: CASSPFGSSGSYNEQFF.

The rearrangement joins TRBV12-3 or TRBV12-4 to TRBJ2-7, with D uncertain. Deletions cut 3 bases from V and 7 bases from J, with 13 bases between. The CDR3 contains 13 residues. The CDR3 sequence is CASSLGSRREQYF. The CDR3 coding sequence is TGTGCCAGCAGTTTGGGTAGCCGTAGGGAGCAGTACTTC.